The 17 T cell receptor beta chains listed next were all sequenced from one sample in a study of blood T cell repertoires in COVID-19. The method was immunoSEQ multiplex PCR; TCRdb's version includes in-frame clones alone and lacks a portion of them. The repertoire holds around 400,000 clones, about 88% seen once, with approximately 1.5% in the top ten. Sequencing was performed on PBMCs or T cells enriched from blood (not recorded which). These receptors were obtained from a woman aged 18-35 years who had been exposed to COVID-19.

The chain employs TRBV9 and TRBJ2-2; 8 positions match TRBD2. The germline V gene encodes CDR1 SGDLS and CDR2 YYNGEE. J lost 3 bases, V lost 0 bases, and 7 bases had no gene match. The CDR3 consists of 17 residues. CDR3 sequence: CASSVVGGRLDTGELFF. The CDR3, as DNA: TGTGCCAGCAGCGTAGTCGGCGGGAGGCTCGACACCGGGGAGCTGTTTTTT. The entire variable domain, with the rest obtained from reference TRBV9 and TRBJ2-2, is as follows: DSGVTQTPKHLITATGQRVTLRCSPRSGDLSVYWYQQSLDQGLQFLIQYYNGEERAKGNILERFSAQQFPDLHSELNLSSLELGDSALYFCASSVVGGRLDTGELFFGEGSRLTVL.

V gene TRBV27 combines with J gene TRBJ1-2; 7 positions agree with TRBD1. Germline-derived CDR1 and CDR2 are MNHEY and SMNVEV (reference sequence). The ends lost 8 bases at V and 2 bases at J; junction bases unmatched: 11. This CDR3 comprises 15 residues. CDR3 protein: CASRGGGYDNYGYTF. The CDR3 nucleotides are TGTGCCAGCCGAGGGGGCGGATATGACAACTATGGCTACACCTTC.

The chain is built from TRBV30 and TRBJ1-2; 7 bases agree with TRBD1. J was trimmed by 7 bases and V by 0 bases; bases with no gene match: 8. This CDR3 region has 14 residues. Germline V CDR1 and CDR2: GTSNPN, SVGIG (reference sequence). The CDR3 sequence is CAWSVSRGWVGYTF. CDR3 DNA sequence: TGTGCCTGGAGTGTGTCCAGGGGGTGGGTTGGCTACACCTTC.

V gene TRBV7-8 combines with J gene TRBJ2-1; 11 nucleotides agree with TRBD2. V dropped 5 bases and J dropped 5; count of bases not matched to a gene: 8. The germline gives CDR1 SGHVS, CDR2 FQNEAQ. The CDR3 runs to 16 residues. CDR3: CASSIALAGGNNEQFF. The CDR3 bases are TGTGCCAGCAGCATCGCCCTAGCGGGGGGTAACAATGAGCAGTTCTTC.

V and J are TRBV19 and TRBJ1-5; 8 positions agree with TRBD1. Trimming removed 7 bases from V and 7 bases from J; junction bases left unmatched: 12. In germline, CDR1 is LNHDA, CDR2 SQIVND (reference sequence). The CDR3 length is 15 residues. CDR3 amino acids: CASNPSSTGDQPQHF. CDR3 DNA sequence: TGTGCCAGTAACCCCTCATCGACAGGGGACCAGCCCCAGCATTTT.

For this clone: The same CDR3 is also encoded by other DNA sequences in this sample. The chain links TRBV6-5 to TRBJ2-7; TRBD1 aligns across 8 bases. J lost 1 base, V lost 5 bases, and 4 bases had no gene match. The CDR3 extends over 14 amino acids. CDR1 and CDR2 from the germline V gene are MNHEY and SVGAGI. CDR3: CASSPDRASYEQYF. CDR3 nucleotide sequence: TGTGCCAGCAGTCCGGACAGGGCATCCTACGAGCAGTACTTC.

This chain uses TRBV2 with TRBJ1-3; D possibly corresponds to TRBD1 (5 bases). Looked up from germline, CDR1 is SNHLY and CDR2 is FYNNEI. The CDR3 covers 15 residues. The germline V and J ends were trimmed by 7 bases and 6 bases, with 19 bases remaining between them. CDR3 in amino acids: CASIRGGARTNTIYF. The CDR3 bases are TGTGCCAGCATCCGGGGGGGAGCCCGAACAAACACCATATATTTT.

The rearrangement links TRBV5-1 to TRBJ2-1; 12 bases are a match to TRBD2. Germline CDR1 is SGHRS and CDR2 is YFSETQ. The CDR3 is 18 amino acids. J lost 6 bases, V lost 0 bases, and 10 bases had no gene match. CDR3 coding DNA: TGCGCCAGCAGCTTGGGGCTAGCGGGAGGGACGTTCTTCAATGAGCAGTTCTTC. It translates to CASSLGLAGGTFFNEQFF.

The V and J genes are TRBV7-9 and TRBJ2-7; 8 positions agree with TRBD1. The germline V gene has CDR1 SEHNR and CDR2 FQNEAQ (reference sequence). This CDR3 has 15 amino acids. V shed 1 base and J 1 base; nucleotides not matched to a gene: 3. In DNA form, the CDR3 reads TGTGCCAGCAGCTTAGGGACAGGGATATCCTACGAGCAGTACTTC. Translation gives CASSLGTGISYEQYF.

The chain carries TRBV14 and TRBJ2-3, with unresolved D. Germline CDR1 is SGHDN and CDR2 is FVKESK. This CDR3 is 13 amino acids long. Between the trimmed V and J ends, which lost 1 base and 6 bases, there was a span of 8 bases. CDR3 loop: CASSQGRADTQYF. CDR3 DNA: TGTGCCAGCAGCCAAGGTAGAGCGGATACGCAGTATTTT.

This clone was detected once. V usage is TRBV25-1 and J usage is TRBJ1-2; D gene uncertain. CDR3 length equals 12 residues. CDR1 and CDR2 from the germline V gene are MGHDK and SYGVNS. V shed 2 bases and J shed 8 bases, with 9 bases lying between them. For the CDR3, the DNA is TGTGCCAGCAGTGAACAGGTCCGGGGCTACACCTTC. Encoded protein: CASSEQVRGYTF.

The V and J genes are TRBV27 and TRBJ1-1; 7 nucleotides match TRBD1. Looked up from germline, CDR1 is MNHEY and CDR2 is SMNVEV (reference sequence). This CDR3 region has 15 residues. V was clipped by 3 bases and J by 0 bases; unmatched bases: 4. The chain's CDR3 is CASSFQGQMNTEAFF. CDR3 DNA sequence: TGTGCCAGCAGTTTCCAGGGACAGATGAACACTGAAGCTTTCTTT.

The chain recombines TRBV11-2 with TRBJ1-1; D remains ambiguous. This CDR3 has 13 residues. Trimming stripped 5 bases from V and 0 bases from J, with 7 bases between. CDR1 and CDR2 (germline): SGHAT, FQNNGV. This chain's CDR3 is CASSPQLNTEAFF. CDR3 sequence (DNA): TGTGCCAGCAGCCCACAGTTGAACACTGAAGCTTTCTTT.

This sequence joins TRBV7-8 and TRBJ2-2; maybe TRBD1 (6 bases). This CDR3 region has 13 residues. The germline V gene encodes CDR1 SGHVS and CDR2 FQNEAQ. V lost 2 bases and J 6 bases, leaving 7 bases between the germline ends. The CDR3 nucleotides are TGTGCCAGCAGCTTAACAGGGCCCGGGGAGCTGTTTTTT. Amino acid sequence: CASSLTGPGELFF.

This CDR3 reads CASSNRGHNEQFF. For the CDR3, the DNA is TGTGCCAGCAGCAACAGGGGCCACAATGAGCAGTTCTTC. The V gene is TRBV6-6, the J gene TRBJ2-1, with 7 positions matching TRBD1. V shed 6 bases, J shed 5 bases, and the junction held 4 bases outside the gene matches. The CDR3 covers 13 residues. CDR1 and CDR2 (germline): MNHNY, SVGAGI (reference sequence).

The chain combines TRBV27 with TRBJ1-5; 9 nucleotides line up with TRBD1. V was pared by 8 bases and J by 0 bases, with 5 bases of the junction left unmatched. Germline V gene data show CDR1 as MNHEY and CDR2 as SMNVEV (reference sequence). The CDR3 sequence is 15 residues long. The CDR3 here is CASRDRGSSNQPQHF. CDR3 nucleotides: TGTGCCAGCCGCGACAGGGGGAGTAGCAATCAGCCCCAGCATTTT.

The V and J genes are TRBV28 and TRBJ2-1; 10 bases are shared with TRBD2. The J segment lost 1 base and the V segment lost 6 bases, leaving 12 bases of the junction unmatched. CDR1 is MDHEN and CDR2 is SYDVKM in the germline V gene. The CDR3 is 18 amino acids. CDR3 in amino acids: CASSPSGASGSSYNEQFF. CDR3 in DNA: TGTGCCAGCAGCCCGTCAGGGGCTAGCGGGAGTTCCTACAATGAGCAGTTCTTC.